The T cell receptor beta chain under discussion was sequenced for a study of blood T cell repertoires in COVID-19. Study information: Both acute and convalescent COVID-19 samples were obtained from the United States, Italy and Spain. PBMCs, B-cell-depleted T cells, or T cells were the source of the cDNA or gDNA that made up the material.

Followed over time, Seattle patients had been enrolled while infection was active. TCRdb keeps only in-frame clones here, not all; method: immunoSEQ multiplex PCR. The sample carries around 370,000 clones, 85% to 90% recorded once. This CDR3 has 15 amino acids. Trimming took 4 bases from V and 4 from J, leaving 15 bases between them. Germline V gene lookup returns CDR1 ENHRY and CDR2 SYGVKD. The sample was peripheral blood. This sequence joins TRBV10-3 and TRBJ2-3; the D is unclear. The sequence derives from a woman aged 70-85 years with COVID-19, enrolled during active disease. CDR3 nucleotides: TGTGCCATCAGTGTTCGAGGAAGAGAGGCAGATACGCAGTATTTT. Translation: CAISVRGREADTQYF.